These 5 T cell receptor beta chains were all obtained from the same sample, sequenced in a study of OX40 agonist ivuxolimab in advanced cancers. TCRdb's copy holds only in-frame clones and misses some; the assay was immunoSEQ multiplex PCR. This sample has approximately 70,000 clones, with about nine tenths found just once. The specimen was CD4+ or CD8+ T cells sorted from blood, collected in a trial of the OX40 agonist ivuxolimab. The receptors stem from an adult with an advanced solid tumor such as melanoma, head and neck, liver or kidney cancer.

The CDR3 DNA reads as TGTGCCAGCAGCTTAGGCCGGGGGACCTACAATGAGCAGTTCTTC. Encoded protein: CASSLGRGTYNEQFF. J is TRBJ2-1 and V is TRBV7-2; possibly TRBD2 for D (6 bases). V was shortened by 1 base and J by 2 bases, with 9 bases between the two germline ends. The CDR3 loop spans 15 amino acids. CDR1 and CDR2 (germline): SGHTA, FQGNSA.

This rearrangement joins TRBV30 to TRBJ2-7; possible D gene TRBD1, 6 bases. V was clipped by 2 bases and J by 3 bases, with 14 bases between them. Germline-derived CDR1 and CDR2 are GTSNPN and SVGIG (reference sequence). There are 14 residues in the CDR3. DNA of the CDR3: TGTGCCTGGAGTCGGGGACACCTCTACTACGAGCAGTACTTC. This encodes CAWSRGHLYYEQYF.

The chain links TRBV6-5 to TRBJ2-5; tentative D call: TRBD1 (6 bases). V lost 2 bases and J lost 5, with 15 bases in between. The CDR3 covers 15 residues. The germline gives CDR1 MNHEY, CDR2 SVGAGI. The CDR3 sequence is CASSYPTQGRETQYF. The CDR3 DNA is TGTGCCAGCAGTTACCCCACACAGGGCCGCGAGACCCAGTACTTC.

V is TRBV12-2 and J is TRBJ2-5; no DNA check was done on the table's D call, TRBD2. TRBV12-2 is reported as a pseudogene. The CDR3 has 15 residues. As DNA, the CDR3 is TGTGCAAGTCGCTCCCGGACTAGCGGGGCGGAGACCCAGTACTTC. Its translation: CASRSRTSGAETQYF.

V is TRBV7-2 and J is TRBJ2-7, with D perhaps TRBD2 (7 bases). Per germline, CDR1 SGHTA and CDR2 FQGNSA. The CDR3 length is 13 residues. V lost 5 bases, J lost 7 bases, and 15 bases lay in between. In DNA form, the CDR3 reads TGTGCCAGCAGCGCCTCTGGGGGGGCGGAGCAGTACTTC. It yields the protein CASSASGGAEQYF.